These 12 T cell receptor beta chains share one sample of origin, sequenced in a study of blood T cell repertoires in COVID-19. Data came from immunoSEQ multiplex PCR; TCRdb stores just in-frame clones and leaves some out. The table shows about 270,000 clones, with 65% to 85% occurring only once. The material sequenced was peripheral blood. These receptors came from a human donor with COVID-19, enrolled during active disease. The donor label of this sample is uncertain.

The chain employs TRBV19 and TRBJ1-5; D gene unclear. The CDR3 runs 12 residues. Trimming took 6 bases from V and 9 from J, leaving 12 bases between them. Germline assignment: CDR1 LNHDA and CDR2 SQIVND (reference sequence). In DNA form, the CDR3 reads TGTGCCAGTAGCCTCCGAAGCGGGCCCCAGCATTTT. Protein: CASSLRSGPQHF.

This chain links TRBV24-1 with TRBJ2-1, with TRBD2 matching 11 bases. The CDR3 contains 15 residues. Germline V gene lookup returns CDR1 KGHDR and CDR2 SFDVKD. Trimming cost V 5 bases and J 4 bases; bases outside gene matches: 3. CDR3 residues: CATSAGTSGYNEQFF. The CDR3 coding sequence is TGTGCCACCAGTGCCGGGACTAGCGGTTACAATGAGCAGTTCTTC.

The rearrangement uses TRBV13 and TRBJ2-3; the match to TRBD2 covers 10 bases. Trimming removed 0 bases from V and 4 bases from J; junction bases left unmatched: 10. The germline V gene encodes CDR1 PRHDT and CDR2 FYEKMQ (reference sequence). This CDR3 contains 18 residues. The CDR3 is CASSLGRGLAGVADTQYF. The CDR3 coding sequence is TGTGCCAGCAGCTTAGGCCGCGGCCTAGCGGGAGTTGCAGATACGCAGTATTTT.

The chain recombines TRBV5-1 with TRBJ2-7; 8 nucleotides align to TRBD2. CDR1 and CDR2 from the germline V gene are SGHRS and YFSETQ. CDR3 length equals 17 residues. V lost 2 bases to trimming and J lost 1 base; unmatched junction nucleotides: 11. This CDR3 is CASSLHTSGRGSYEQYF. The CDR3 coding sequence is TGCGCCAGCAGCTTACATACTAGCGGACGAGGTTCCTACGAGCAGTACTTC.

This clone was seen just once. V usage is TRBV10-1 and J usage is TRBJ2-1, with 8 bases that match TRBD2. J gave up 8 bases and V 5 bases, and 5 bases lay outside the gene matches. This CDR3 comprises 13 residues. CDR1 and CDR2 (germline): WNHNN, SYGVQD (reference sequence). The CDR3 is CASSSRGVYEQFF. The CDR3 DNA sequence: TGCGCCAGCAGTTCGCGGGGGGTCTATGAGCAGTTCTTC.

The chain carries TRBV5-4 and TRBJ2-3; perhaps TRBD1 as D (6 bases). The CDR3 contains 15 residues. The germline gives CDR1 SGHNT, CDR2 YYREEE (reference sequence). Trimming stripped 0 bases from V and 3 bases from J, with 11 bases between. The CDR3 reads CASSLARGGTDTQYF. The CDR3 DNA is TGTGCCAGCAGCTTGGCCAGGGGTGGTACAGATACGCAGTATTTT.

Written as DNA, the CDR3 is TGTGCCAGCAAGGGACAGGGGACCACAGATACGCAGTATTTT. This codes for CASKGQGTTDTQYF. V gene TRBV6-5 combines with J gene TRBJ2-3; 10 bases are shared with TRBD1. The germline V gene has CDR1 MNHEY and CDR2 SVGAGI. CDR3 size: 14 residues. The junction had 3 bases not matched to a gene; V was cut back by 7 bases and J by 2 bases.

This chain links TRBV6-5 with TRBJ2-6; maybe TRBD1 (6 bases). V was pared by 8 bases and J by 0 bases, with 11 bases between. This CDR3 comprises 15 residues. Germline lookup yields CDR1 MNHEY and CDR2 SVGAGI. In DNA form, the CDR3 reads TGTGCCAGCGGATACAGGGTCTCTGGGGCCAACGTCCTGACTTTC. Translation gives CASGYRVSGANVLTF.

The CDR3 loop is CASRLLAGAANEQFF. The CDR3 DNA reads TGTGCCAGCAGGTTACTAGCGGGAGCAGCCAATGAGCAGTTCTTC. The chain uses TRBV2 and TRBJ2-1; 11 nucleotides line up with TRBD2. Germline V gene sequence: CDR1 SNHLY, CDR2 FYNNEI. The CDR3 totals 15 residues. J was trimmed by 6 bases and V by 6 bases; bases with no gene match: 7.

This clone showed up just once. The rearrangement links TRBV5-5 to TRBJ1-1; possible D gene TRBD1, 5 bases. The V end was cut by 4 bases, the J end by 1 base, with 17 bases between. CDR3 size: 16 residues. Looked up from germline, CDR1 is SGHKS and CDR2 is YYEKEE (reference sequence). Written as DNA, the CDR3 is TGTGCCAGCAGCCGACGCCCCAGGGAGGGGAACACTGAAGCTTTCTTT. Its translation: CASSRRPREGNTEAFF.

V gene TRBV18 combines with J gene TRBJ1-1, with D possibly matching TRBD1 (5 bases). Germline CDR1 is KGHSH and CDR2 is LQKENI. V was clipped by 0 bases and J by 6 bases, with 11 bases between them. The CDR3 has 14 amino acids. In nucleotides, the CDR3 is TGTGCCAGCTCACCACCGGTCAGGGTCGCTGAAGCTTTCTTT. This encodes CASSPPVRVAEAFF. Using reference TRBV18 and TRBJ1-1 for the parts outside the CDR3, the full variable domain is NAGVMQNPRHLVRRRGQEARLRCSPMKGHSHVYWYRQLPEEGLKFMVYLQKENIIDESGMPKERFSAEFPKEGPSILRIQQVVRGDSAAYFCASSPPVRVAEAFFGQGTRLTVV.

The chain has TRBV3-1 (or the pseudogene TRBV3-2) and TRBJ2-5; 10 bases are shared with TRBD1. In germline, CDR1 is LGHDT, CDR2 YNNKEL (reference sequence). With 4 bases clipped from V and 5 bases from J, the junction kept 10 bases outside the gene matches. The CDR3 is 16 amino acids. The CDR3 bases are TGTGCCAGCAGCCGACCGGGACAGGGGTTTTGGGAGACCCAGTACTTC. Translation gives CASSRPGQGFWETQYF.